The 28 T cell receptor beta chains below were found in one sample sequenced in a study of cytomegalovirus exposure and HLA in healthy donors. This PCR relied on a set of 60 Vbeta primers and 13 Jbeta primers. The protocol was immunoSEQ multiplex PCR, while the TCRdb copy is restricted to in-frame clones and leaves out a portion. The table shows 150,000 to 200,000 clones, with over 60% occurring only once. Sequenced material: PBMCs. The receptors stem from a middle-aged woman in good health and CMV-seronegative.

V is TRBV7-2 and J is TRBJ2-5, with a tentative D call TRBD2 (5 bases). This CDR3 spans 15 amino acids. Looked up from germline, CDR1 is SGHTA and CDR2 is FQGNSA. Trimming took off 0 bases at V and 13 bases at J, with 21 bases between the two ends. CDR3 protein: CASSLALDRRGVLYF. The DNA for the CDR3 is TGTGCCAGCAGCTTAGCGTTGGACCGACGGGGAGTTTTGTACTTC.

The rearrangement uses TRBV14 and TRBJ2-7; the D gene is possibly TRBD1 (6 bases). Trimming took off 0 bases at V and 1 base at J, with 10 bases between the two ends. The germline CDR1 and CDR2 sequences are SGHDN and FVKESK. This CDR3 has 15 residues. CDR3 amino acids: CASSQDRDTSYEQYF. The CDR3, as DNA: TGTGCCAGCAGCCAAGACCGGGACACTTCCTACGAGCAGTACTTC.

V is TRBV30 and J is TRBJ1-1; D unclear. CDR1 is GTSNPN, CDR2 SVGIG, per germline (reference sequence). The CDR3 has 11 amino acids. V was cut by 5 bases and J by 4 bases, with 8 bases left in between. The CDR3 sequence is CAWWLVTEAFF. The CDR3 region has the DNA TGTGCCTGGTGGTTAGTCACTGAAGCTTTCTTT.

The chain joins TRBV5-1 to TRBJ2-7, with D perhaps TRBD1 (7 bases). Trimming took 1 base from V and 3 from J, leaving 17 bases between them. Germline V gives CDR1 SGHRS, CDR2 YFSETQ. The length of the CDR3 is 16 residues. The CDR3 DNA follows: TGCGCCAGCAGCTTGATCGGGGCAGGGGGGATCTACGAGCAGTACTTC. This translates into CASSLIGAGGIYEQYF.

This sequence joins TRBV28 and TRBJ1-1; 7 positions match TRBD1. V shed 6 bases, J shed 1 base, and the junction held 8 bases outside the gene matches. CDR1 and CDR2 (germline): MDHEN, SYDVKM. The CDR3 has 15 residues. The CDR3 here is CASRLTGAPNTEAFF. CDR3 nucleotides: TGTGCCAGCAGGTTAACAGGGGCACCGAACACTGAAGCTTTCTTT.

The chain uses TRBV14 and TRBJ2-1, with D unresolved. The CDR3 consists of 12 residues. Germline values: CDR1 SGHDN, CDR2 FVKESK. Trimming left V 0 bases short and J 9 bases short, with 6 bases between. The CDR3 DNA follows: TGTGCCAGCAGCCAAGATAGGAGTGAGCAGTTCTTC. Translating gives CASSQDRSEQFF.

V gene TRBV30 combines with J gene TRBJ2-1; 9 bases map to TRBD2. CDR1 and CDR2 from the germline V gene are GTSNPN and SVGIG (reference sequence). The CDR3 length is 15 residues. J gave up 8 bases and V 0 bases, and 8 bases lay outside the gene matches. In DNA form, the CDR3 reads TGTGCCTGGAGTGTGGGCGGGAGGGCCTTTGATGAGCAGTTCTTC. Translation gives CAWSVGGRAFDEQFF.

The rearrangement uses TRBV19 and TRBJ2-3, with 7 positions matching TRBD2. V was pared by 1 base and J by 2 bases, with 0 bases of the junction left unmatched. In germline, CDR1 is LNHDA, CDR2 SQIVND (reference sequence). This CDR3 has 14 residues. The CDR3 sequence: CASSIGDYTDTQYF. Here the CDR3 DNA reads TGTGCCAGTAGTATAGGGGACTACACAGATACGCAGTATTTT.

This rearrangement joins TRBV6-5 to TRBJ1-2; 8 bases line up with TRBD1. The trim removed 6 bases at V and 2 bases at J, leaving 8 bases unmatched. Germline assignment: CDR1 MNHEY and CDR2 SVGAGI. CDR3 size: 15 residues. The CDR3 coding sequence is TGTGCCAGCAGGCCACCTTCAGGGGGCAACTATGGCTACACCTTC. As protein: CASRPPSGGNYGYTF.

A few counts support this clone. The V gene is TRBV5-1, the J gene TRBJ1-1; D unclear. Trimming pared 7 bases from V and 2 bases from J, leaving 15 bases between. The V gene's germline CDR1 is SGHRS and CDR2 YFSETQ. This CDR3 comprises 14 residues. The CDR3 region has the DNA TGCGCCAGCTTGAGCCGCAGACATAACACTGAAGCTTTCTTT. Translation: CASLSRRHNTEAFF. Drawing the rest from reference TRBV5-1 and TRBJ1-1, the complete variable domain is KAGVTQTPRYLIKTRGQQVTLSCSPISGHRSVSWYQQTPGQGLQFLFEYFSETQRNKGNFPGRFSGRQFSNSRSEMNVSTLELGDSALYLCASLSRRHNTEAFFGQGTRLTVV.

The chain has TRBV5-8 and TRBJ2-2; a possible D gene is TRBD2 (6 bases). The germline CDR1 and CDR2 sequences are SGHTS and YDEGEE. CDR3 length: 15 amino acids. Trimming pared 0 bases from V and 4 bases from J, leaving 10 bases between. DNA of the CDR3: TGTGCCAGCAGCTTGGGACTAGTATTCACCGGGGAGCTGTTTTTT. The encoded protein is CASSLGLVFTGELFF.

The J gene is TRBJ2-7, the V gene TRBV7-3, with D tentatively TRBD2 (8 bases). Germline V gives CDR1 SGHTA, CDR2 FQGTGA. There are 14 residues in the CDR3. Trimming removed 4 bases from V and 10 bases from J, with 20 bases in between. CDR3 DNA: TGTGCCAGCAGCTCAGGGGGGACTAGTGACGTTCAGTACTTC. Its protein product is CASSSGGTSDVQYF.

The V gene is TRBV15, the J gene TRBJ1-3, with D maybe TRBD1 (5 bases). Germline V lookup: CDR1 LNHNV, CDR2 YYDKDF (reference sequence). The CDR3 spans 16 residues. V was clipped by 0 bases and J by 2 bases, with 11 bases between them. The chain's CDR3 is CATSRDVGLAGNTIYF. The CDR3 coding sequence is TGTGCCACCAGCAGAGATGTGGGGCTTGCTGGAAACACCATATATTTT. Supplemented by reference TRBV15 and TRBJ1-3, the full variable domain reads DAMVIQNPRYQVTQFGKPVTLSCSQTLNHNVMYWYQQKSSQAPKLLFHYYDKDFNNEADTPDNFQSRRPNTSFCFLDIRSPGLGDTAMYLCATSRDVGLAGNTIYFGEGSWLTVV.

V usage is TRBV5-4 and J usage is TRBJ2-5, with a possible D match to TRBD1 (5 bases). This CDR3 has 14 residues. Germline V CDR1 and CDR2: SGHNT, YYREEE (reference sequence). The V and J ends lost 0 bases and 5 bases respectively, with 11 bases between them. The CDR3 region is CASSLEGIYETQYF. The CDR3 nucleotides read TGTGCCAGCAGCTTGGAGGGGATATACGAGACCCAGTACTTC.

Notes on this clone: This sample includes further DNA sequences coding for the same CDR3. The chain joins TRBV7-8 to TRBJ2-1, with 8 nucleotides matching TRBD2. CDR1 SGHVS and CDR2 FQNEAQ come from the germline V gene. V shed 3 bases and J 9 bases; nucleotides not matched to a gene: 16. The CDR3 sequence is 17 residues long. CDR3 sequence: CASSFQVVIAGSREQFF. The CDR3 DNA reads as TGTGCCAGCAGCTTTCAAGTGGTAATAGCGGGGTCTCGTGAGCAGTTCTTC.

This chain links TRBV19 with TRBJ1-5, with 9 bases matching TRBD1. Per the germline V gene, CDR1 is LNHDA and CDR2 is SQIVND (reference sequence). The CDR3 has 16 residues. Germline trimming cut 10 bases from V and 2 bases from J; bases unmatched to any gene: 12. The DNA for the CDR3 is TGTGCCACCAAACCGGGACAGGGCTTCGGCAATCAGCCCCAGCATTTT. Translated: CATKPGQGFGNQPQHF.

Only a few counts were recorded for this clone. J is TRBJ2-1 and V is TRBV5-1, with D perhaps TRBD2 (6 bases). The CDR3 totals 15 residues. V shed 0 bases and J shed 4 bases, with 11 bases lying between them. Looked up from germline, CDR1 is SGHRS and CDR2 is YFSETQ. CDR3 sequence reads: CASSLVAEKYNEQFF. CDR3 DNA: TGCGCCAGCAGCTTGGTAGCGGAGAAGTACAATGAGCAGTTCTTC.

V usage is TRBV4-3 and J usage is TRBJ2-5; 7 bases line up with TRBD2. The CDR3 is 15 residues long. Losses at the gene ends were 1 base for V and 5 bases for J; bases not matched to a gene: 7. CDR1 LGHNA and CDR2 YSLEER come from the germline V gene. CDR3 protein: CASSQGAAGEETQYF. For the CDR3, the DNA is TGCGCCAGCAGCCAAGGGGCGGCGGGAGAGGAGACCCAGTACTTC.

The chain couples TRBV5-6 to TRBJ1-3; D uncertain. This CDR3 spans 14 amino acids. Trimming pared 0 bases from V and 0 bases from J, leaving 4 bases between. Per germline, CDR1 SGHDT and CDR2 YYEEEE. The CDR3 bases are TGTGCCAGCAGCTTGGCCTTCTCTGGAAACACCATATATTTT. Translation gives CASSLAFSGNTIYF. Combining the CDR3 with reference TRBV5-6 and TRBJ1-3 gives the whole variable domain DAGVTQSPTHLIKTRGQQVTLRCSPKSGHDTVSWYQQALGQGPQFIFQYYEEEERQRGNFPDRFSGHQFPNYSSELNVNALLLGDSALYLCASSLAFSGNTIYFGEGSWLTVV.

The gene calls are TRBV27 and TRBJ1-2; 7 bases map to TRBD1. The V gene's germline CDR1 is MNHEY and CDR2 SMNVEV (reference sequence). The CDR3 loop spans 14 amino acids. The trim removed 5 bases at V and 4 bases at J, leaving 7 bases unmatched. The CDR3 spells CASSPGTVGYGYTF. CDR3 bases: TGTGCCAGCAGTCCGGGGACAGTTGGCTATGGCTACACCTTC.

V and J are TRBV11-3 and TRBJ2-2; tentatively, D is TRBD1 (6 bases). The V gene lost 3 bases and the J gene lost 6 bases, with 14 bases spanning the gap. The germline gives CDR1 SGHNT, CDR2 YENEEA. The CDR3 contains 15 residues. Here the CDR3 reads CASSLGAGWSGELFF. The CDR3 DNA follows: TGTGCCAGCAGCTTGGGGGCAGGATGGTCCGGGGAGCTGTTTTTT.

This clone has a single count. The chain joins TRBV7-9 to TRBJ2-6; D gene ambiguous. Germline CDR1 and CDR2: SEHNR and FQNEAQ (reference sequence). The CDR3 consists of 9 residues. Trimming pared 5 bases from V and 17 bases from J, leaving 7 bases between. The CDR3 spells CASSRPLTF. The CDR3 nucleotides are TGTGCCAGCAGCCGTCCCTTGACTTTC.

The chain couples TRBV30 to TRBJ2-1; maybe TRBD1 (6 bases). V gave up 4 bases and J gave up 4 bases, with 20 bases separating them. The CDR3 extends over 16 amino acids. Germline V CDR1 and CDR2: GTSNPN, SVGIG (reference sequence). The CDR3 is CAWKQGTPLWYNEQFF. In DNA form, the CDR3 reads TGTGCCTGGAAACAGGGAACCCCCCTTTGGTACAATGAGCAGTTCTTC.

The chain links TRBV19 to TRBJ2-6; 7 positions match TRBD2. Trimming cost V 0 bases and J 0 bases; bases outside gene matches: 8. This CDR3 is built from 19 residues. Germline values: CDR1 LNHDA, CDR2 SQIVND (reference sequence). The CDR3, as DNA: TGTGCCAGTAGTATAGAGGGGAGCGGGATCTTCTCTGGGGCCAACGTCCTGACTTTC. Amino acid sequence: CASSIEGSGIFSGANVLTF.

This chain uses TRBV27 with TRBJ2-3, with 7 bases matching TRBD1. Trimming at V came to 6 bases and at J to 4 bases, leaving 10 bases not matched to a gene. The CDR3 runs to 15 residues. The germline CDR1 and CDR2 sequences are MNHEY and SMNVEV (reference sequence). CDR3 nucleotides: TGTGCCAGCAGGCTCCGACAGGGTACAGCAGATACGCAGTATTTT. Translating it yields CASRLRQGTADTQYF.

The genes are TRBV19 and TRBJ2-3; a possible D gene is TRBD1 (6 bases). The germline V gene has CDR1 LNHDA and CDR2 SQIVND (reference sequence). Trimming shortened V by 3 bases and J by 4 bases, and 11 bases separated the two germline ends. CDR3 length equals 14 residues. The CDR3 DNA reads TGTGCCAGTAGTATTAACAGGGTCTCAGATACGCAGTATTTT. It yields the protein CASSINRVSDTQYF.

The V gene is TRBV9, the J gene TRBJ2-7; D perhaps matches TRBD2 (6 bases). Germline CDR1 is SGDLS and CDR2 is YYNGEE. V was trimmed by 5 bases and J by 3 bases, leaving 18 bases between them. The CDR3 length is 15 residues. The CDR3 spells CASRIFLGEVYEQYV. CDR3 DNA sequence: TGTGCCAGCAGAATCTTTCTTGGGGAGGTCTACGAGCAGTACGTC.

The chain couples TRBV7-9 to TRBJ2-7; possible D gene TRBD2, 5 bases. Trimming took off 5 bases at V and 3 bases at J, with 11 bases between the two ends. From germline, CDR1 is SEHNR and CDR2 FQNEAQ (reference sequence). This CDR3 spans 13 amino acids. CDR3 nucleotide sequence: TGTGCCAGCAGCCCGAGGACTGGCTACGAGCAGTACTTC. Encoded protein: CASSPRTGYEQYF.